These 19 T cell receptor beta chains came from one sample sequenced in a study of T cells after yellow fever vaccination. TCRdb reanalysed the 5' RACE reads using MiXCR and keeps one entry per CDR3 protein. In the table there are 250,000 or so distinct CDR3 sequences, roughly 6.8% of which are singletons. The input for sequencing was CD4+ T cells sorted from PBMCs, taken on the day of the yellow fever booster vaccination. These receptors were obtained from a man aged 30 to 39 who received the YFV17D yellow fever vaccine.

This clonotype has just a few counts. The chain is built from TRBV3-1 and TRBJ2-1; tentatively, D is TRBD2 (5 bases). Germline CDR1 and CDR2: LGHDT and YNNKEL (reference sequence). V was trimmed by 3 bases and J by 3 bases, leaving 18 bases between them. CDR3 length: 17 amino acids. The CDR3 spells CASSQGWWESFYNEQFF. In DNA, the CDR3 is TGTGCCAGCAGCCAGGGTTGGTGGGAGTCCTTCTACAATGAGCAGTTCTTC.

This clonotype was picked up many times. One end of the junction fails to match germline, which may point to a read error. The chain has TRBV5-1 and TRBJ2-2; 10 bases fit TRBD2. There are 14 residues in the CDR3. Germline V lookup: CDR1 SGHRS, CDR2 YFSETQ. DNA for the CDR3: TGTGCCAGCAGCTTAGCGGGAGGCACCGGGGAGCTGTTTTTT. Its protein product is CASSLAGGTGELFF.

With regard to this clonotype: At one boundary the junction diverges from the germline segment, which might be a read error. The J gene is TRBJ2-3, the V gene TRBV20-1; D is perhaps TRBD2 (5 bases). This CDR3 is built from 16 residues. CDR1 DFQATT and CDR2 SNEGSKA come from the germline V gene (reference sequence). The CDR3 sequence: CCARSRELGFTDTQYF. DNA for the CDR3: TGCTGTGCCCGATCCCGGGAACTAGGGTTTACAGATACGCAGTATTTT.

This clonotype was seen a few times. The rearrangement joins TRBV12-3 or TRBV12-4 to TRBJ2-2; TRBD1 is a possible D gene (6 bases). This CDR3 comprises 12 residues. Trimming shortened V by 4 bases and J by 9 bases, and 9 bases separated the two germline ends. In DNA, the CDR3 is TGTGCCAGCAGTTCAGGGGAGCGGGAGCTGTTTTTT. Its translation: CASSSGERELFF.

This chain connects TRBV15 to TRBJ2-1, with 10 bases that match TRBD2. The V segment lost 0 bases and the J segment 5 bases; nucleotides outside the gene matches: 7. CDR1 is LNHNV, CDR2 YYDKDF, per germline (reference sequence). The CDR3 has 17 residues. The CDR3 spells CATSRDSRLAGDNEQFF. The CDR3 region has the DNA TGTGCCACCAGCAGAGATAGCCGTCTAGCGGGAGACAATGAGCAGTTCTTC.

The chain links TRBV10-2 to TRBJ2-7, with D perhaps assigned TRBD1 or TRBD2 (5 bases each). CDR1 is WSHSY, CDR2 SAAADI, per germline. V lost 7 bases and J 3 bases, leaving 16 bases between the germline ends. CDR3 length: 14 amino acids. In DNA form, the CDR3 reads TGCGCCAGCACTAGGGACCGGGCGAGCTACGAGCAGTACTTC. This sequence encodes CASTRDRASYEQYF.

This clonotype was counted a few times. The chain is built from TRBV7-2 and TRBJ2-7; D is unresolved. Trimming took off 5 bases at V and 0 bases at J, with 8 bases between the two ends. CDR1 and CDR2 (germline): SGHTA, FQGNSA. The CDR3 sequence is 13 residues long. CDR3 residues: CASSARTSYEQYF. In nucleotides, the CDR3 is TGTGCCAGCAGCGCCAGGACCTCCTACGAGCAGTACTTC.

The chain uses TRBV10-3 and TRBJ2-1, with 9 bases matching TRBD1. V was pared by 6 bases and J by 7 bases, with 7 bases of the junction left unmatched. Per the germline V gene, CDR1 is ENHRY and CDR2 is SYGVKD. The CDR3 extends over 14 amino acids. CDR3 nucleotide sequence: TGTGCCATCAGCCTACAGGGGGCGCGGAATGAGCAGTTCTTC. Its translation: CAISLQGARNEQFF.

The V call is TRBV10-2, the J call TRBJ2-7, with 9 positions matching TRBD1. Per germline, CDR1 WSHSY and CDR2 SAAADI. The length of the CDR3 is 17 residues. V gave up 3 bases and J gave up 1 base; unmatched junction bases: 10. The CDR3 loop is CASSDRSGTGPSYEQYF. The CDR3 nucleotides read TGCGCCAGCAGTGATCGTTCCGGGACAGGGCCATCCTACGAGCAGTACTTC.

This clonotype was recorded many times. In nucleotides, the CDR3 is TGTGCCAGCAGCTTTAGAGTCAGCTCCTACGAGCAGTACTTC. Amino acids: CASSFRVSSYEQYF. The chain carries TRBV7-8 and TRBJ2-7; D unresolved. V was shortened by 3 bases and J by 0 bases, with 9 bases between the two germline ends. CDR1 SGHVS and CDR2 FQNEAQ come from the germline V gene. The CDR3 loop spans 14 amino acids.

This clonotype showed up many times. DNA of the CDR3: TGTGCCAGCAGCGGGGGGCGGTCCAGCTCCTACAATGAGCAGTTCTTC. The encoded protein is CASSGGRSSSYNEQFF. The gene calls are TRBV7-3 and TRBJ2-1; D possibly uses TRBD1 or TRBD2 (6 bases each). The germline V gene encodes CDR1 SGHTA and CDR2 FQGTGA. V was trimmed by 5 bases and J by 0 bases, leaving 14 bases between them. The CDR3 extends over 16 amino acids.

The chain couples TRBV5-6 to TRBJ1-1; D unclear. With 3 bases removed from V and 0 bases from J, the gap between germline ends came to 6 bases. CDR1 and CDR2 from the germline V gene are SGHDT and YYEEEE. This CDR3 spans 13 amino acids. The CDR3 DNA follows: TGTGCCAGCAGCTCCGCCATGAACACTGAAGCTTTCTTT. Amino acids: CASSSAMNTEAFF.

This clonotype was recorded at least ten times. One junction end does not reproduce the germline sequence, and a read error may be involved. V is TRBV20-1 and J is TRBJ2-5; TRBD2 might be the D (7 bases). Germline loops: CDR1 DFQATT, CDR2 SNEGSKA (reference sequence). This CDR3 contains 17 residues. The CDR3 is CSDRGGGGPMVKETQYF. CDR3 coding DNA: TGCAGTGATAGAGGGGGAGGGGGGCCTATGGTAAAGGAGACCCAGTACTTC.

This clonotype was picked up many times. This rearrangement joins TRBV7-2 to TRBJ1-1; D uncertain. This CDR3 is 12 amino acids long. V was clipped by 7 bases and J by 4 bases, with 10 bases between them. CDR1 is SGHTA, CDR2 FQGNSA, per germline. The CDR3 loop reads CASTLSSTEAFF. The CDR3 DNA sequence: TGTGCCAGCACCTTGTCCAGCACTGAAGCTTTCTTT.

This clonotype came up many times. The chain combines TRBV20-1 with TRBJ2-5, with no clear D. The CDR3 spans 11 residues. V lost 4 bases to trimming and J lost 2 bases, with 5 bases between them. In germline, CDR1 is DFQATT, CDR2 SNEGSKA (reference sequence). The CDR3 sequence: CSATVQETQYF. CDR3 nucleotide sequence: TGCAGTGCTACAGTGCAAGAGACCCAGTACTTC.

Ten or more counts support this clonotype. The gene calls are TRBV12-3 or TRBV12-4 and TRBJ2-2; possible D gene TRBD1, 5 bases. V lost 5 bases and J lost 1, with 14 bases in between. The CDR3 length is 16 residues. The CDR3 bases are TGTGCCAGCAGTCGACCCTATACAGGGAACACCGGGGAGCTGTTTTTT. Protein product: CASSRPYTGNTGELFF.

This clonotype was picked up many times. The chain recombines TRBV28 with TRBJ1-1, with D unresolved. Trimming shortened V by 3 bases and J by 4 bases, and 12 bases separated the two germline ends. Germline V gene lookup returns CDR1 MDHEN and CDR2 SYDVKM. The CDR3 spans 14 residues. CDR3 in DNA: TGTGCCAGCAGTTTCCTGGTGATGGCCACTGAAGCTTTCTTT. The encoded protein is CASSFLVMATEAFF.

This clonotype was counted only a few times. The J gene is TRBJ2-7, the V gene TRBV12-3 or TRBV12-4, with 12 bases matching TRBD2. This CDR3 is built from 16 residues. Germline trimming cut 5 bases from V and 6 bases from J; bases unmatched to any gene: 11. CDR3 loop: CASSPQLAGGRGEQYF. Here the CDR3 DNA reads TGTGCCAGCAGTCCCCAACTAGCGGGAGGCCGGGGCGAGCAGTACTTC.

This clonotype occurred many times. This chain joins TRBV7-8 and TRBJ2-2, with TRBD2 matching 7 bases. Germline V gene data show CDR1 as SGHVS and CDR2 as FQNEAQ. After removal of 5 bases from V and 4 bases from J, the junction contained 7 bases not matched to a gene. CDR3 length: 15 amino acids. This CDR3 reads CASSTRTRGTGELFF. In DNA, the CDR3 is TGTGCCAGCAGCACCCGGACTAGGGGCACCGGGGAGCTGTTTTTT.